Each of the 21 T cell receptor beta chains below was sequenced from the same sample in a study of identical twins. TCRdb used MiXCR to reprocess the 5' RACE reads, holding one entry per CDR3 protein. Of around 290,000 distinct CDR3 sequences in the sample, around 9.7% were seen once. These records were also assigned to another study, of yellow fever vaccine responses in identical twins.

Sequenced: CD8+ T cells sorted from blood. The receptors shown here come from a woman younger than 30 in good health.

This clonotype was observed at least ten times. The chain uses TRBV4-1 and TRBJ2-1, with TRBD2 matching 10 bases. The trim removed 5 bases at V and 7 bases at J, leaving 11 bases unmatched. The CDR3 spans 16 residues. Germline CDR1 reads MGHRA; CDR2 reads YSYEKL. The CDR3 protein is CASSFRLAGGGNEQFF. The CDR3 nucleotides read TGCGCCAGCAGCTTCCGACTAGCGGGTGGGGGGAATGAGCAGTTCTTC.

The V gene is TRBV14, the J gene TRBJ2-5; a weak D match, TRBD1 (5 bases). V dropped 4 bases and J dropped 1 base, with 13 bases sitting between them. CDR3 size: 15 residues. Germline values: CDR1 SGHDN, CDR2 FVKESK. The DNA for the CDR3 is TGTGCCAGCAGCCTTCTGCGGACACCCCAAGAGACCCAGTACTTC. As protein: CASSLLRTPQETQYF.

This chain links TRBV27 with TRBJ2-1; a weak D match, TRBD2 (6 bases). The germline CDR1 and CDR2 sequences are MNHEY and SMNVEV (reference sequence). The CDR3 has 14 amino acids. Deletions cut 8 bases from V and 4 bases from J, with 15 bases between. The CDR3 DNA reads TGTGCCAGCCGTTGGAACGGGGGTTACAATGAGCAGTTCTTC. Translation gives CASRWNGGYNEQFF.

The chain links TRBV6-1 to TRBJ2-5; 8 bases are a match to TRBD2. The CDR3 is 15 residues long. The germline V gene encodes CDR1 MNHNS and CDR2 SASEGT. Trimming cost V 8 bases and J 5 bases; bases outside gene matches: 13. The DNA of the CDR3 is TGTGCCAGCGGTCAACTGGGACCGGGAGGGGAGACCCAGTACTTC. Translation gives CASGQLGPGGETQYF.

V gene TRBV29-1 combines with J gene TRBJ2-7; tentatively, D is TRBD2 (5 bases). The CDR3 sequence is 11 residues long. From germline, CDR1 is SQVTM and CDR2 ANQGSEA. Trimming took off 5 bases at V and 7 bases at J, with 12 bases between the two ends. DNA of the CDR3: TGCAGCGTTTTCGACGGGGAGGAGCAGTACTTC. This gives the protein CSVFDGEEQYF.

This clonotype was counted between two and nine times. The CDR3 loop is CASSLEAPSYEQYF. The CDR3 nucleotides read TGCGCCAGCAGCTTGGAGGCACCCTCATACGAGCAGTACTTC. The chain joins TRBV5-1 to TRBJ2-7; D uncertain. The germline CDR1 and CDR2 sequences are SGHRS and YFSETQ. The ends were cut back, 0 bases at V and 4 bases at J, with 11 bases in the middle. There are 14 residues in the CDR3.

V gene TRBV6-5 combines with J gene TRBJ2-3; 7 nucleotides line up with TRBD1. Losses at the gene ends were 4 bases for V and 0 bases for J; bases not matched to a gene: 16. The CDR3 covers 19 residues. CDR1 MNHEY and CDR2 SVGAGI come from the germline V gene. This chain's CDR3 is CASSSPGTVGLVSTDTQYF. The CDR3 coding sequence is TGTGCCAGCAGTTCACCCGGGACAGTGGGGTTGGTTAGCACAGATACGCAGTATTTT.

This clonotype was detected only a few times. The CDR3 DNA sequence: TGTGCCAGCAGTTCGCTCCGGGACAGGGTCTTTCAGCCCCAGCATTTT. Amino acid sequence: CASSSLRDRVFQPQHF. The rearrangement uses TRBV12-3 or TRBV12-4 and TRBJ1-5, with 9 bases lining up with TRBD1. CDR3 size: 16 residues. J was trimmed by 6 bases and V by 4 bases; bases with no gene match: 10.

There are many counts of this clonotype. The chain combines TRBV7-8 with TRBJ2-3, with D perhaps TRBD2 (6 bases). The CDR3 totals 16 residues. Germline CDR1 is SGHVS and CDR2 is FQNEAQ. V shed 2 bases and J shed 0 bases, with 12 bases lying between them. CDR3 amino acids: CASSLNSGSSTDTQYF. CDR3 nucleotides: TGTGCCAGCAGCTTAAATAGCGGTTCTAGCACAGATACGCAGTATTTT.

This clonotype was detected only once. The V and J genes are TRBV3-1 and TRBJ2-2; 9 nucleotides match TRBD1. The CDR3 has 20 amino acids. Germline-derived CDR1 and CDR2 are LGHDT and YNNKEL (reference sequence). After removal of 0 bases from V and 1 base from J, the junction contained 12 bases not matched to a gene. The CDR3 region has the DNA TGTGCCAGCAGCCAAGATTTTCGGACAGGGGCCGCGGTGAACACCGGGGAGCTGTTTTTT. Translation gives CASSQDFRTGAAVNTGELFF.

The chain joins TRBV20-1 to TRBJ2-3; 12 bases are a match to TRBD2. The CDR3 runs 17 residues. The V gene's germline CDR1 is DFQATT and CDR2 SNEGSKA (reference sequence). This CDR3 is CSAPRLAGDYYTDTQYF. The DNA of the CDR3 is TGCAGCGCACCTCGACTAGCGGGGGATTATTACACAGATACGCAGTATTTT.

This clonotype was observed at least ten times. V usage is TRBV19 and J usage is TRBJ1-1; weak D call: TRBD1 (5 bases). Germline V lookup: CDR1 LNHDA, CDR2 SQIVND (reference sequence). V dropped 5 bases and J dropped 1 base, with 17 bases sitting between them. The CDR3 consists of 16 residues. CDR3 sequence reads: CASSRGAEGPNTEAFF. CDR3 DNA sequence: TGTGCCAGTAGTCGAGGGGCAGAGGGACCGAACACTGAAGCTTTCTTT.

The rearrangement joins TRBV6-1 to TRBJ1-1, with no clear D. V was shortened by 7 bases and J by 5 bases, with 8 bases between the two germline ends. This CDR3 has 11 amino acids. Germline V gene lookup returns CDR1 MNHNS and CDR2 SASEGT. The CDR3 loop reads CASMSVTEAFF. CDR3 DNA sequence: TGTGCCAGCATGTCGGTAACTGAAGCTTTCTTT.

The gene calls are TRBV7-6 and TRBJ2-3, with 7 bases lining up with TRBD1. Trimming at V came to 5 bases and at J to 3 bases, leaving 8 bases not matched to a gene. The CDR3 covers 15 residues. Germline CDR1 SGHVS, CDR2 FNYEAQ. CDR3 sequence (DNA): TGTGCCAGCAGCCCGTGGGACAGATTGACAGATACGCAGTATTTT. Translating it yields CASSPWDRLTDTQYF.

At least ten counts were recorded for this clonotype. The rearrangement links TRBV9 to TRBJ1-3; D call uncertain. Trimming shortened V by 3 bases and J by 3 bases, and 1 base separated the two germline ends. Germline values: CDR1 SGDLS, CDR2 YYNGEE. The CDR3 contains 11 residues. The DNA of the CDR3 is TGTGCCAGCAGCGATGGAAACACCATATATTTT. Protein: CASSDGNTIYF.

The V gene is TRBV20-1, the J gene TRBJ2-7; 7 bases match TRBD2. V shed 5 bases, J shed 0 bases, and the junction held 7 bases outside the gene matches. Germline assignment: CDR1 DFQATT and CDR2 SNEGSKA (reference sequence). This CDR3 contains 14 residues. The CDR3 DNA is TGCAGTGCTCCTTATGGCGGGAGCTCCTACGAGCAGTACTTC. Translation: CSAPYGGSSYEQYF.

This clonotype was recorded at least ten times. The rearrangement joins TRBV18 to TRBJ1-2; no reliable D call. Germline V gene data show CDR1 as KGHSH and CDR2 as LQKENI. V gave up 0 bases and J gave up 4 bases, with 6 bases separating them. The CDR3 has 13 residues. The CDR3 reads CASSPPDPYGYTF. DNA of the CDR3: TGTGCCAGCTCACCACCGGACCCCTATGGCTACACCTTC.

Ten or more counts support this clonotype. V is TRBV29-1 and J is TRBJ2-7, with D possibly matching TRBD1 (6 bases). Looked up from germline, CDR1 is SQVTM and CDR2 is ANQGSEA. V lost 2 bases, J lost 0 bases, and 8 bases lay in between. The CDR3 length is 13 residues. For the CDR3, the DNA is TGCAGCGTTGAATGGGACAACTCCTACGAGCAGTACTTC. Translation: CSVEWDNSYEQYF.

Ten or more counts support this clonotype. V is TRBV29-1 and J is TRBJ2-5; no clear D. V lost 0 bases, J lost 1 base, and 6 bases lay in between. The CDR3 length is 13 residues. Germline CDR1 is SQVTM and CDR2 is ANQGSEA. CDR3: CSVEERPQETQYF. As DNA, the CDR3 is TGCAGCGTTGAAGAGCGGCCCCAAGAGACCCAGTACTTC.

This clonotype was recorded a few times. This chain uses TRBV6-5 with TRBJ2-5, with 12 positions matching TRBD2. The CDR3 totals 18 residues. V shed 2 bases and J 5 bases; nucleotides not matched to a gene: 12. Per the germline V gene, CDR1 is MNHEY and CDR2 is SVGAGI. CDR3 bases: TGTGCCAGCAGTTACACGGCCGCACTAGCGGGGGGAGGGGAGACCCAGTACTTC. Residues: CASSYTAALAGGGETQYF.

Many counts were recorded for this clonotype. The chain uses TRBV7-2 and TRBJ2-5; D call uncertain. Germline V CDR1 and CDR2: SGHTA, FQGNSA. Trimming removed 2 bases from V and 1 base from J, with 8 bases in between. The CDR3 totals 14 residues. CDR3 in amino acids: CASSLRQAQETQYF. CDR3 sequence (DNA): TGTGCCAGCAGCTTAAGGCAAGCCCAAGAGACCCAGTACTTC.